This entry describes one TCR beta chain. Antigen unknown. The data are from a study of OX40 agonist ivuxolimab in advanced cancers. Study background: The study gave patients intravenous ivuxolimab at 0.01 to 10 mg/kg every 2 weeks. Three patients got partial responses; one had hepatocellular carcinoma and two had cutaneous melanoma.

Here immunoSEQ multiplex PCR was the method, and the copy in TCRdb shows in-frame clones only, minus some. Here the sample spans 65,000 to 85,000 clones, about 85% being singletons. CDR1 and CDR2 (germline): SNHLY, FYNNEI. J lost 8 bases, V lost 1 base, and 6 bases had no gene match. The CDR3 runs to 14 residues. Study observations and caveats: Partial responders receiving 0.1-3.0 mg/kg showed among the lowest clonal expansion.

Blood got drawn at baseline, again on cycle 4 day 1, and then on cycle 7 day 1. The chain uses TRBV2 and TRBJ2-3, with 7 bases fitting TRBD2. The sample here was CD4+ or CD8+ T cells sorted from blood, taken in a trial of the OX40 agonist ivuxolimab. The sequence was obtained from an adult with an advanced solid tumor such as melanoma, head and neck, liver or kidney cancer. The CDR3 loop reads CASSEGTRRSTQYF. CDR3 nucleotides: TGTGCCAGCAGTGAAGGGACTAGGAGGAGTACGCAGTATTTT.